The 17 T cell receptor beta chains given below trace back to one sample, sequenced in a study of response to subunit inactivated influenza vaccine. TCRdb reprocessed the RT-PCR reads with MiXCR, giving one entry per CDR3 protein. Of some 480,000 distinct CDR3 sequences detected, roughly 9.7% appear once; the ten largest clones hold over 9.5%. This sample comprised PBMCs from blood, obtained roughly 48 days after vaccination. Every receptor here comes from a man aged 45-65 years who received an inactivated influenza vaccine.

This clonotype occurred a few times. This chain uses TRBV4-3 with TRBJ2-4; 8 nucleotides line up with TRBD1. Germline V CDR1 and CDR2: LGHNA, YSLEER. The length of the CDR3 is 18 residues. The ends lost 1 base at V and 0 bases at J; junction bases unmatched: 8. The CDR3 nucleotides read TGCGCCAGCAGCCAAGCCCCCGGGACAGGCCTAGCCAAAAACATTCAGTACTTC. Amino acids: CASSQAPGTGLAKNIQYF.

Only a few counts were recorded for this clonotype. The chain carries TRBV14 and TRBJ2-1; D is perhaps TRBD1 or TRBD2 (5 bases each). This CDR3 spans 17 amino acids. V dropped 0 bases and J dropped 2 bases, with 14 bases sitting between them. CDR1 and CDR2 (germline): SGHDN, FVKESK. This CDR3 is CASSQDRQRGPYNEQFF. As DNA, the CDR3 is TGTGCCAGCAGCCAAGATCGGCAGAGGGGCCCCTACAATGAGCAGTTCTTC.

This clonotype was picked up many times. The gene calls are TRBV5-1 and TRBJ1-1; D call uncertain. The length of the CDR3 is 12 residues. V gave up 5 bases and J gave up 3 bases, with 8 bases separating them. CDR1 is SGHRS and CDR2 is YFSETQ in the germline V gene. The DNA for the CDR3 is TGCGCCAGCAGGGACTCGGACACTGAAGCTTTCTTT. It is translated as CASRDSDTEAFF. Looking up the rest from reference TRBV5-1 and TRBJ1-1 gives the full variable domain: KAGVTQTPRYLIKTRGQQVTLSCSPISGHRSVSWYQQTPGQGLQFLFEYFSETQRNKGNFPGRFSGRQFSNSRSEMNVSTLELGDSALYLCASRDSDTEAFFGQGTRLTVV.

The V gene is TRBV9, the J gene TRBJ2-1; the D gene is possibly TRBD2 (5 bases). The CDR3 consists of 16 residues. CDR1 is SGDLS and CDR2 is YYNGEE in the germline V gene. V dropped 6 bases and J dropped 1 base, with 17 bases sitting between them. DNA for the CDR3: TGTGCCAGCACCAGAGATCCGGGATCTTCCTACAATGAGCAGTTCTTC. It is translated as CASTRDPGSSYNEQFF.

This clonotype has just a few counts. This chain uses TRBV20-1 with TRBJ2-1; D might be TRBD2 (6 bases). Between the trimmed V and J ends, which lost 2 bases and 0 bases, there was a span of 11 bases. This CDR3 region has 15 residues. Per germline, CDR1 DFQATT and CDR2 SNEGSKA (reference sequence). CDR3 protein: CSARRDLSSYNEQFF. The CDR3 coding sequence is TGCAGTGCTAGAAGGGACTTGAGCTCCTACAATGAGCAGTTCTTC.

The chain couples TRBV3-1 to TRBJ2-5, with D maybe TRBD2 (5 bases). The germline gives CDR1 LGHDT, CDR2 YNNKEL (reference sequence). V dropped 0 bases and J dropped 4 bases, with 24 bases sitting between them. The CDR3 sequence is 19 residues long. The CDR3 is CASSQDAGRTPRNLETQYF. CDR3 DNA sequence: TGTGCCAGCAGCCAAGACGCTGGCCGGACTCCTCGCAATCTAGAGACCCAGTACTTC.

In its sample, this clonotype was seen many times. CDR3 in amino acids: CASSPAQGLGTEAFF. The DNA for the CDR3 is TGTGCCAGCAGTCCGGCACAGGGGTTAGGCACTGAAGCTTTCTTT. V and J are TRBV28 and TRBJ1-1; 7 bases are a match to TRBD1. Germline CDR1 reads MDHEN; CDR2 reads SYDVKM. There are 15 residues in the CDR3. J was trimmed by 4 bases and V by 5 bases; bases with no gene match: 10. Full variable domain (missing parts from reference TRBV28 and TRBJ1-1): DVKVTQSSRYLVKRTGEKVFLECVQDMDHENMFWYRQDPGLGLRLIYFSYDVKMKEKGDIPEGYSVSREKKERFSLILESASTNQTSMYLCASSPAQGLGTEAFFGQGTRLTVV.

This clonotype was observed many times. The rearrangement uses TRBV20-1 and TRBJ1-5; D is unresolved. Per the germline V gene, CDR1 is DFQATT and CDR2 is SNEGSKA (reference sequence). The CDR3 has 12 residues. Trimming stripped 6 bases from V and 6 bases from J, with 12 bases between. Here the CDR3 reads CSASQEGQPQHF. The CDR3 DNA is TGCAGTGCCAGTCAGGAAGGTCAGCCCCAGCATTTT.

This clonotype was seen at least ten times. V usage is TRBV29-1 and J usage is TRBJ1-1; possible D gene TRBD1, 5 bases. Trimming stripped 8 bases from V and 1 base from J, with 8 bases between. Germline CDR1 and CDR2: SQVTM and ANQGSEA. The length of the CDR3 is 11 residues. For the CDR3, the DNA is TGCAGCTCGACAGAGAACACTGAAGCTTTCTTT. Translation gives CSSTENTEAFF.

In its sample, this clonotype was seen a few times. The chain joins TRBV5-5 to TRBJ1-5; tentatively, D is TRBD1 (6 bases). V was clipped by 5 bases and J by 6 bases, with 21 bases between them. This CDR3 has 16 amino acids. Germline CDR1 and CDR2: SGHKS and YYEKEE (reference sequence). The CDR3 DNA sequence: TGTGCCAGCAGTGGAGGGCAGGGGCGAGGAAGTCAGCCCCAGCATTTT. Translation gives CASSGGQGRGSQPQHF. Using reference TRBV5-5 and TRBJ1-5 for the parts outside the CDR3, the full variable domain is DAGVTQSPTHLIKTRGQQVTLRCSPISGHKSVSWYQQVLGQGPQFIFQYYEKEERGRGNFPDRFSARQFPNYSSELNVNALLLGDSALYLCASSGGQGRGSQPQHFGDGTRLSIL.

This clonotype has ten or more counts. The chain employs TRBV29-1 and TRBJ2-5, with 12 bases matching TRBD2. Germline CDR1 is SQVTM and CDR2 is ANQGSEA. Trimming took 4 bases from V and 5 from J; bases not matched to a gene: 2. The CDR3 sequence is 13 residues long. The CDR3, as DNA: TGCAGCGTTGTCACTAGCGGGAGGGAGACCCAGTACTTC. This gives the protein CSVVTSGRETQYF.

This clonotype was counted ten times or more. CDR3 coding DNA: TGTGCCACCAGTGATCCGGACAGGGAGGATGGCTACACCTTC. It codes for CATSDPDREDGYTF. The chain joins TRBV24-1 to TRBJ1-2; 8 bases match TRBD1. V trimming: 3 bases; J trimming: 6 bases; junction bases outside the gene matches: 5. Germline CDR1 and CDR2: KGHDR and SFDVKD. CDR3 size: 14 residues.

This clonotype was seen at least ten times. The chain couples TRBV6-5 to TRBJ2-7, with 14 nucleotides matching TRBD2. The J segment lost 2 bases and the V segment lost 0 bases, leaving 6 bases of the junction unmatched. The CDR3 extends over 18 amino acids. Germline V gene lookup returns CDR1 MNHEY and CDR2 SVGAGI. The chain's CDR3 is CASSYSGLAGGLTYEQYF. CDR3 DNA sequence: TGTGCCAGCAGTTACTCTGGACTAGCGGGAGGCCTTACCTACGAGCAGTACTTC.

The chain uses TRBV6-5 and TRBJ2-6, with D tentatively TRBD2 (5 bases). The CDR3 length is 17 residues. V lost 0 bases, J lost 2 bases, and 11 bases lay in between. Germline CDR1 reads MNHEY; CDR2 reads SVGAGI. The CDR3 nucleotides read TGTGCCAGCAGTTACTCGGGAGCGGCGCCTGGGGCCAACGTCCTGACTTTC. Translation: CASSYSGAAPGANVLTF.

V usage is TRBV10-3 and J usage is TRBJ2-2, with 8 bases aligning to TRBD1. The V gene's germline CDR1 is ENHRY and CDR2 SYGVKD. V lost 7 bases to trimming and J lost 3 bases; unmatched junction nucleotides: 7. The CDR3 sequence is 15 residues long. The CDR3 sequence: CAITDGQGHTGELFF. DNA of the CDR3: TGTGCCATCACGGACGGACAGGGACACACCGGGGAGCTGTTTTTT.

The chain carries TRBV9 and TRBJ2-1; D remains ambiguous. From germline, CDR1 is SGDLS and CDR2 YYNGEE. This CDR3 is 15 amino acids long. The V end lost 4 bases, the J end lost 2 bases, and 13 bases lay between the germline ends. In nucleotides, the CDR3 is TGTGCCAGCAGCCCCGAAGGAGTTGCCTACAATGAGCAGTTCTTC. This sequence encodes CASSPEGVAYNEQFF.

This clonotype was picked up a small number of times. The gene calls are TRBV5-1 and TRBJ2-1, with TRBD2 identical over 7 bases. Germline CDR1 and CDR2: SGHRS and YFSETQ. The CDR3 loop spans 15 amino acids. The junction had 12 bases not matched to a gene; V was cut back by 4 bases and J by 8 bases. The CDR3 DNA sequence: TGCGCCAGCAGCCAGGCAGGGAGGGAGTACGATGAGCAGTTCTTC. As protein: CASSQAGREYDEQFF.